The rows below give T cell receptor beta chains drawn from one sample of a study of cytomegalovirus exposure and HLA in healthy donors. Clones were read by immunoSEQ multiplex PCR, and TCRdb kept only the in-frame ones, dropping some. This table holds roughly 120,000 clones, roughly four fifths found once. Input material: PBMCs. The source of these receptors is a man aged 45 to 65 in good health and CMV-seropositive. Both conserved end residues are part of each CDR3. The order of the fields is D gene, J gene, clone size, V gene, CDR3 protein, CDR3 DNA. D genes are given only for firm matches. Expanded clones are given a class, and other clones once, few, many or no size at all.

.	TRBJ1-1	few	TRBV7-9	CASSPSGLEAFF	TGTGCCAGCAGCCCCTCAGGGCTTGAAGCTTTCTTT
.	TRBJ2-5	.	TRBV2	CARETRQETQYF	TGTGCCAGGGAGACGCGCCAAGAGACCCAGTACTTC
TRBD1	TRBJ1-4	.	TRBV7-9	CASSQTDRGSTNEKLFF	TGTGCCAGCAGCCAGACCGACAGGGGCTCAACTAATGAAAAACTGTTTTTT
.	TRBJ2-5	.	TRBV4-3	CASSQAQRVRWEETQYF	TGCGCCAGCAGCCAAGCCCAGCGGGTCCGATGGGAGGAGACCCAGTACTTC
TRBD2	TRBJ2-7	.	TRBV5-8	CASSWREFYEQYF	TGTGCCAGCAGCTGGCGGGAGTTCTACGAGCAGTACTTC
TRBD1	TRBJ2-5	.	TRBV27	CASSLLGTGQETQYF	TGTGCCAGCAGTCTCCTCGGGACAGGGCAAGAGACCCAGTACTTC
.	TRBJ2-1	.	TRBV6-5	CASSLGQQFYNEQFF	TGTGCCAGCAGCCTCGGACAGCAGTTCTACAATGAGCAGTTCTTC
.	TRBJ2-1	.	TRBV5-5	CASSLDGTYNEQFF	TGTGCCAGCAGCTTGGATGGCACCTACAATGAGCAGTTCTTC
TRBD2	TRBJ2-7	.	TRBV5-4	CASSPGGGGVYEQYF	TGTGCCAGCAGCCCCGGGGGCGGGGGGGTGTACGAGCAGTACTTC
.	TRBJ2-1	.	TRBV5-6	CASTSVVGVYNEQFF	TGTGCCAGCACTTCGGTGGTAGGGGTTTACAATGAGCAGTTCTTC
.	TRBJ1-4	.	TRBV5-4	CASSVQGRGYEKLFF	TGTGCCAGCAGCGTACAAGGCCGGGGATATGAAAAACTGTTTTTT
TRBD1	TRBJ1-4	.	TRBV5-6	CASSLQGANEKLFF	TGTGCCAGCAGCTTGCAGGGGGCAAATGAAAAACTGTTTTTT
TRBD2	TRBJ2-2	few	TRBV29-1	CSVSGSGGDTGELFF	TGCAGCGTTTCCGGGTCGGGAGGAGACACCGGGGAGCTGTTTTTT
.	TRBJ2-3	.	TRBV6-5	CASRFQGYTDTQYF	TGTGCCAGCAGGTTTCAGGGTTACACAGATACGCAGTATTTT
TRBD1	TRBJ2-7	.	TRBV28	CASLTGTGYEQYF	TGTGCCAGCCTAACGGGGACAGGCTACGAGCAGTACTTC